The clone carrying this T cell receptor (beta chain) was seen a few times. This sample is part of a study of post-analysis software for immune sequencing data. Unique molecular identifiers tagged the TCR beta cDNA libraries. TCRdb passed the PCR reads through MiXCR, listing each CDR3 protein once. The sample lists fewer than 850,000 distinct CDR3 sequences, just under 30% occurring once. This clonotype originated in a girl aged 10-17 years with multiple sclerosis. The sequenced sample consisted of blood.

CDR3 sequence reads: CASSRGTSGSYNEQFF. The CDR3 nucleotides read TGTGCCAGCAGTAGAGGGACTAGCGGGTCCTACAATGAGCAGTTCTTC. The rearrangement uses TRBV6-5 and TRBJ2-1, with 12 bases identical to TRBD2. Germline trimming cut 5 bases from V and 1 base from J; bases unmatched to any gene: 3. The CDR3 sequence is 16 residues long. CDR1 is MNHEY and CDR2 is SVGAGI in the germline V gene.